Following are 29 T cell receptor beta chains from one sample sequenced in a study of CD8 T cells in ankylosing spondylitis. Each CDR3 protein is one row after TCRdb ran MiXCR on the 5' RACE reads. The repertoire holds hundreds of thousands of distinct CDR3 sequences, about a sixth seen once, with 42% in the top ten. Study-wide results and caveats: Seemingly distinctive of ankylosing spondylitis blood was a TCR beta motif formed by eight highly homologous variants.

Their antigen targets remain unknown. Sequencing was performed on blood, either unsorted or a sorted T cell fraction (not recorded which). These receptors all come from a male donor with ankylosing spondylitis.

This clonotype was seen repeatedly, ten times or more. V usage is TRBV6-5 and J usage is TRBJ2-2; TRBD1 might be the D (5 bases). This CDR3 is built from 17 residues. Germline CDR1 is MNHEY and CDR2 is SVGAGI. V shed 2 bases and J shed 0 bases, with 13 bases lying between them. CDR3 residues: CASSYALQAPNTGELFF. The CDR3 DNA sequence: TGTGCCAGCAGTTACGCACTACAGGCCCCGAACACCGGGGAGCTGTTTTTT.

This clonotype occurred a few times. V usage is TRBV20-1 and J usage is TRBJ2-5; 10 nucleotides align to TRBD1. This CDR3 region has 15 residues. The J segment lost 2 bases and the V segment lost 0 bases, leaving 3 bases of the junction unmatched. CDR1 and CDR2 (germline): DFQATT, SNEGSKA (reference sequence). CDR3 nucleotides: TGCAGTGCTAGAGACCTGGGACAGGGGCAAGAGACCCAGTACTTC. Its protein product is CSARDLGQGQETQYF.

The chain combines TRBV12-3 or TRBV12-4 with TRBJ1-3; a possible D gene is TRBD1 (6 bases). This CDR3 is built from 15 residues. V lost 7 bases to trimming and J lost 0 bases, with 13 bases between them. CDR3 sequence: CASTLGGFSGNTIYF. The CDR3 DNA reads TGTGCCAGCACCTTAGGGGGATTCTCTGGAAACACCATATATTTT.

The chain combines TRBV27 with TRBJ1-2, with TRBD1 matching 7 bases. V dropped 5 bases and J dropped 4; count of bases not matched to a gene: 10. The CDR3 has 15 residues. Germline V CDR1 and CDR2: MNHEY, SMNVEV (reference sequence). CDR3 DNA sequence: TGTGCCAGCAGTGTCCACAGGGGTGGTAGCTATGGCTACACCTTC. Residues: CASSVHRGGSYGYTF.

The chain joins TRBV28 to TRBJ2-7; D ambiguous. The CDR3 is 15 amino acids. V lost 5 bases, J lost 0 bases, and 14 bases lay in between. Germline loops: CDR1 MDHEN, CDR2 SYDVKM. CDR3 in DNA: TGTGCCAGCAGTCCCGGAGTCGGGCCCTCCTACGAGCAGTACTTC. Protein product: CASSPGVGPSYEQYF.

This clonotype was recorded a few times. The chain has TRBV10-3 and TRBJ2-7; no definite D call. Germline V CDR1 and CDR2: ENHRY, SYGVKD. Between the trimmed V and J ends, which lost 2 bases and 4 bases, there was a span of 9 bases. The CDR3 is 13 residues long. The DNA for the CDR3 is TGTGCCATCAGTGAGGATGGTGGGTACGAGCAGTACTTC. Amino acid sequence: CAISEDGGYEQYF.

This rearrangement joins TRBV4-1 to TRBJ2-1; weak D call: TRBD1 (6 bases). V shed 3 bases and J shed 5 bases, with 11 bases lying between them. CDR1 MGHRA and CDR2 YSYEKL come from the germline V gene. The CDR3 loop spans 14 amino acids. The CDR3 region has the DNA TGCGCCAGCAGCCAGAGGACAGATAACAATGAGCAGTTCTTC. It encodes CASSQRTDNNEQFF.

This clonotype was observed a few times. CDR3 DNA sequence: TGTGCCAGCAGCCAAGATCCAAGACTAGCGGGGAAGTTGGTCAATGAGCAGTTCTTC. Protein: CASSQDPRLAGKLVNEQFF. V gene TRBV3-1 combines with J gene TRBJ2-1, with 11 bases identical to TRBD2. The CDR3 is made up of 19 amino acids. Unmatched junction bases numbered 13, after V lost 0 bases and J lost 6 bases. The germline V gene has CDR1 LGHDT and CDR2 YNNKEL (reference sequence).

This clonotype was seen a few times. The J gene is TRBJ1-5, the V gene TRBV5-5, with a possible D match to TRBD1 (6 bases). The CDR3 is 16 residues long. The ends were cut back, 1 base at V and 1 base at J, with 12 bases in the middle. Germline values: CDR1 SGHKS, CDR2 YYEKEE (reference sequence). The CDR3 loop is CASSLNRVDSNQPQHF. The CDR3, as DNA: TGTGCCAGCAGCTTGAACAGGGTGGACAGCAATCAGCCCCAGCATTTT.

In this sample, this clonotype turned up a few times. The rearrangement links TRBV6-1 to TRBJ2-1, with TRBD2 identical over 11 bases. The J segment lost 4 bases and the V segment lost 5 bases, leaving 7 bases of the junction unmatched. Germline assignment: CDR1 MNHNS and CDR2 SASEGT. The CDR3 has 16 residues. Here the CDR3 reads CASSLIIAGGYNEQFF. The CDR3 DNA reads TGTGCCAGCAGTCTCATCATAGCGGGAGGGTACAATGAGCAGTTCTTC.

In this sample, this clonotype turned up a few times. The V call is TRBV29-1, the J call TRBJ2-1, with D uncertain. V was clipped by 3 bases and J by 8 bases, with 17 bases between them. The CDR3 loop spans 14 amino acids. CDR1 is SQVTM and CDR2 is ANQGSEA in the germline V gene. CDR3 DNA sequence: TGCAGCGTTGAGGTGACGACCCTCTTCGATGAGCAGTTCTTC. Protein sequence: CSVEVTTLFDEQFF.

This clonotype was recorded a few times. This may be a read error: a much more frequent sequence differs by one nucleotide. The chain employs TRBV12-3 or TRBV12-4 and TRBJ2-2; 7 nucleotides align to TRBD1. V shed 6 bases, J shed 3 bases, and the junction held 4 bases outside the gene matches. There are 14 residues in the CDR3. This chain's CDR3 is CASSDRVDTGELFF. CDR3 nucleotides: TGTGCCAGCAGCGACAGGGTGGACACCGGGGAGCTGTTTTTT.

This clonotype has only a few counts. The genes are TRBV27 and TRBJ1-5, with D unresolved. The V gene lost 6 bases and the J gene lost 4 bases, with 13 bases spanning the gap. CDR1 MNHEY and CDR2 SMNVEV come from the germline V gene (reference sequence). This CDR3 is 14 amino acids long. The CDR3 loop is CASRSAVRNQPQHF. The CDR3 DNA follows: TGTGCCAGCAGGTCTGCAGTACGGAATCAGCCCCAGCATTTT.

The CDR3 protein is CASSDRWGGHNEQFF. CDR3 coding DNA: TGTGCCAGCAGTGACAGATGGGGGGGGCACAATGAGCAGTTCTTC. The chain joins TRBV6-1 to TRBJ2-1, with D maybe TRBD2 (7 bases). Germline V gives CDR1 MNHNS, CDR2 SASEGT. The CDR3 is made up of 15 amino acids. V was clipped by 3 bases and J by 5 bases, with 14 bases between them.

This clonotype was counted only a few times. CDR3 nucleotides: TGTGCCAGCAGCGAACAGGGGGCAAGGGCTGAAGCTTTCTTT. This sequence encodes CASSEQGARAEAFF. This rearrangement joins TRBV6-2 or TRBV6-3 to TRBJ1-1, with 9 nucleotides matching TRBD1. The CDR3 contains 14 residues. Germline values: CDR1 MNHEY, CDR2 SVGEGT. The J segment lost 6 bases and the V segment lost 6 bases, leaving 8 bases of the junction unmatched.

This clonotype showed up just a few times. The chain employs TRBV4-3 and TRBJ1-2; the D is unclear. This CDR3 has 15 residues. Germline-derived CDR1 and CDR2 are LGHNA and YSLEER. V was trimmed by 1 base and J by 3 bases, leaving 12 bases between them. The DNA of the CDR3 is TGCGCCAGCAGCCAAGGACCAAACGAGGACTATGGCTACACCTTC. It specifies CASSQGPNEDYGYTF.

Details on this clonotype: A much larger clonotype is one base distant, so this may be a read error. The V and J genes are TRBV20-1 and TRBJ2-1; 9 bases are shared with TRBD2. Looked up from germline, CDR1 is DFQATT and CDR2 is SNEGSKA (reference sequence). The CDR3 contains 14 residues. CDR3 sequence reads: CSARPLAGINDQFF. CDR3 coding DNA: TGCAGTGCTAGACCGCTAGCGGGGATAAATGATCAGTTCTTC.

The chain uses TRBV4-1 and TRBJ1-2; D uncertain. Trimming left V 1 base short and J 3 bases short, with 12 bases between. The CDR3 covers 15 residues. Germline values: CDR1 MGHRA, CDR2 YSYEKL. This CDR3 is CASSQVIGGDYGYTF. The CDR3 region has the DNA TGCGCCAGCAGCCAAGTAATCGGTGGGGACTATGGCTACACCTTC.

This clonotype came up many times. The chain employs TRBV15 and TRBJ2-1, with a tentative D call TRBD2 (5 bases). V dropped 4 bases and J dropped 5 bases, with 12 bases sitting between them. Germline V gene lookup returns CDR1 LNHNV and CDR2 YYDKDF (reference sequence). This CDR3 contains 14 residues. CDR3 DNA sequence: TGTGCCACCAGCATCGACTACCCCGACAATGAGCAGTTCTTC. Its protein product is CATSIDYPDNEQFF.

This clonotype occurred a few times. The rearrangement uses TRBV2 and TRBJ1-5; 7 bases are shared with TRBD1. The germline CDR1 and CDR2 sequences are SNHLY and FYNNEI. This CDR3 is built from 14 residues. Germline trimming cut 3 bases from V and 6 bases from J; bases unmatched to any gene: 5. CDR3 nucleotide sequence: TGTGCCAGCAGTGACTGGGACAGTATTCAGCCCCAGCATTTT. This translates into CASSDWDSIQPQHF.

This chain uses TRBV20-1 with TRBJ2-1; 10 bases are shared with TRBD2. CDR3 length: 15 residues. J gave up 2 bases and V 2 bases, and 3 bases lay outside the gene matches. The V gene's germline CDR1 is DFQATT and CDR2 SNEGSKA (reference sequence). The CDR3 DNA follows: TGCAGTGCTAGATCACTAGCGGGAACCTACAATGAGCAGTTCTTC. It translates to CSARSLAGTYNEQFF.

This chain connects TRBV4-2 to TRBJ2-5, with TRBD2 identical over 11 bases. Germline CDR1 and CDR2: LGHNA and YNFKEQ. With V trimmed by 0 bases and J by 5 bases, 5 bases remained unmatched. This CDR3 has 16 amino acids. This chain's CDR3 is CASSQDRASGGETQYF. For the CDR3, the DNA is TGTGCCAGCAGCCAAGATAGGGCTAGCGGGGGGGAGACCCAGTACTTC.

On this clonotype itself: One end of the junction does not line up with germline, which may come from a read error. The gene calls are TRBV4-2 and TRBJ2-7, with D possibly TRBD2 on 5 matching bases. Germline CDR1 and CDR2: LGHNA and YNFKEQ. This CDR3 contains 14 residues. Written as DNA, the CDR3 is TGTGCCAGCAGCGAAGAGGGCAGATCCTACGAGCAGTACTTC. It yields the protein CASSEEGRSYEQYF.

This clonotype turned up a few times. The chain employs TRBV5-1 and TRBJ2-3; D might be TRBD1 (6 bases). This CDR3 has 14 residues. Between the trimmed V and J ends, which lost 4 bases and 6 bases, there was a span of 15 bases. Germline V lookup: CDR1 SGHRS, CDR2 YFSETQ. In nucleotides, the CDR3 is TGCGCCAGCAGCATTGACAGGCCCATTGATACGCAGTATTTT. Its translation is CASSIDRPIDTQYF.

This clonotype was seen more than once but under ten times. The gene calls are TRBV7-2 and TRBJ1-5, with 7 bases lining up with TRBD1. Germline values: CDR1 SGHTA, CDR2 FQGNSA. This CDR3 comprises 16 residues. J lost 1 base, V lost 5 bases, and 8 bases had no gene match. This chain's CDR3 is CASSPLPRGSNQPQHF. CDR3 sequence (DNA): TGTGCCAGCAGCCCTCTGCCCAGGGGGAGCAATCAGCCCCAGCATTTT. The full variable domain, with the rest looked up from reference TRBV7-2 and TRBJ1-5, is GAGVSQSPSNKVTEKGKDVELRCDPISGHTALYWYRQSLGQGLEFLIYFQGNSAPDKSGLPSDRFSAERTGGSVSTLTIQRTQQEDSAVYLCASSPLPRGSNQPQHFGDGTRLSIL.

This clonotype was detected a few times. The V gene is TRBV7-9, the J gene TRBJ2-1; the D gene is possibly TRBD1 (6 bases). This CDR3 region has 12 residues. Trimming took off 3 bases at V and 10 bases at J, with 10 bases between the two ends. Germline loops: CDR1 SEHNR, CDR2 FQNEAQ (reference sequence). The chain's CDR3 is CASSFGGVEQFF. The CDR3 DNA reads as TGTGCCAGCAGCTTTGGGGGCGTGGAGCAGTTCTTC.

The chain has TRBV7-9 and TRBJ2-1, with 7 bases aligning to TRBD1. The CDR3 covers 17 residues. V gave up 4 bases and J gave up 6 bases; unmatched junction bases: 15. Germline V lookup: CDR1 SEHNR, CDR2 FQNEAQ (reference sequence). CDR3 sequence: CASSYLPGQSPSNEQFF. CDR3 DNA: TGTGCCAGCAGCTATTTACCGGGACAGTCCCCTTCCAATGAGCAGTTCTTC.

This chain connects TRBV3-1 to TRBJ1-3; no clear D gene. This CDR3 region has 14 residues. Trimming cost V 1 base and J 8 bases, with 12 bases left between them. The V gene's germline CDR1 is LGHDT and CDR2 YNNKEL (reference sequence). CDR3 loop: CASSQVDEVHTIYF. DNA for the CDR3: TGTGCCAGCAGCCAAGTCGACGAAGTTCACACCATATATTTT.

The chain combines TRBV2 with TRBJ2-7; TRBD1 matches 8 bases. Germline-derived CDR1 and CDR2 are SNHLY and FYNNEI. The V gene end was trimmed by 6 bases and the J gene end by 3 bases; junction bases not matched to a gene: 13. This CDR3 has 16 residues. In nucleotides, the CDR3 is TGTGCCAGCAGAGGACCCGGGACAGGAACGATCTACGAGCAGTACTTC. It codes for CASRGPGTGTIYEQYF.